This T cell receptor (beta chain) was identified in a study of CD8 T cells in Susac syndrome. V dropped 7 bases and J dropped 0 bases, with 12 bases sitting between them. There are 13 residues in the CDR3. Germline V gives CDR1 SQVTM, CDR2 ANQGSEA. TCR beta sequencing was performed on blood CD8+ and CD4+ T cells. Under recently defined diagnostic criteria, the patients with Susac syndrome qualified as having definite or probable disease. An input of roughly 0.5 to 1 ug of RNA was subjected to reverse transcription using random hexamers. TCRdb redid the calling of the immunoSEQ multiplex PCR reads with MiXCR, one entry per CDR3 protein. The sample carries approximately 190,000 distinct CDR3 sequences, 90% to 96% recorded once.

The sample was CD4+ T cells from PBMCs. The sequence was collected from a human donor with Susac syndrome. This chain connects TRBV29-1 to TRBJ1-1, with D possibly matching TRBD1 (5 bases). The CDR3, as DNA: TGCAGCGCTACGGTGACAGTGAACACTGAAGCTTTCTTT. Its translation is CSATVTVNTEAFF. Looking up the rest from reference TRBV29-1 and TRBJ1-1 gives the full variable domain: SAVISQKPSRDICQRGTSLTIQCQVDSQVTMMFWYRQQPGQSLTLIATANQGSEATYESGFVIDKFPISRPNLTFSTLTVSNMSPEDSSIYLCSATVTVNTEAFFGQGTRLTVV.